The clone carrying this T cell receptor beta chain was seen a handful of times. Deletions cut 3 bases from V and 3 bases from J, with 9 bases between. This CDR3 comprises 14 residues. In germline, CDR1 is SGHTA, CDR2 FQGNSA. The data were obtained in a study of T-cell memory formation after mild COVID-19. 5'RACE with constant-segment primers built TCRalpha and TCRbeta cDNA libraries with UMIs. TCRdb reprocessed the 5' RACE reads via MiXCR and lists one record per CDR3 protein. The data hold under 250,000 distinct CDR3 sequences, with around 8.8% observed a single time. The receptor's source is a man between 18 and 35 years old who had mild COVID-19 (a few samples of this study predate the infection). Cell type and time point are not known. Sequenced: PBMCs or a T cell subset sorted from them (not recorded which). J is TRBJ1-5 and V is TRBV7-2, with no clear D. The CDR3 coding sequence is TGTGCCAGCAGCTTCGCCACTAACAATCAGCCCCAGCATTTT. Its translation is CASSFATNNQPQHF.